This TCR beta chain was identified during a study of shared clonotypes between healthy human individuals. Produced via immunoSEQ multiplex PCR; TCRdb's table is partial and in-frame only. The table records 300,000 to 400,000 clones, around four fifths of them present only once. Germline lookup yields CDR1 ENHRY and CDR2 SYGVKD. The germline V and J ends were trimmed by 3 bases and 5 bases, with 8 bases remaining between them. The CDR3 extends over 12 amino acids. Material: memory CD4+ T cells sorted from blood. Noted subset: CD45RA-negative fraction. The source is a man aged 30 to 39 in good health. The genes are TRBV10-3 and TRBJ2-7, with D tentatively TRBD1 (6 bases). This CDR3 reads CAISETGNEQYF. Here the CDR3 DNA reads TGTGCCATCAGTGAAACAGGGAACGAGCAGTACTTC.